This TCR beta chain was recovered during a study of CD8+ T cells in alopecia areata. Study overall: Patients received oral tofacitinib, 5 to 10 mg twice daily, for moderate-to-severe alopecia areata. Tofacitinib ran for 6 to 18 months before 6 months off drug.

Overall study findings and caveats: For lesional scalp, especially alopecia totalis/universalis, clonality was higher than in normal scalp. Scalp sample data also include resident alphabeta T cells from normal skin.

Germline CDR1 and CDR2: SGHDT and YYEEEE. V lost 5 bases to trimming and J lost 0 bases; unmatched junction nucleotides: 5. The CDR3 consists of 14 residues. Comment on this clone: Its target is unknown.

Sequencing used cDNA as its template, made by extracting RNA and reverse transcribing it. Assay used: immunoSEQ multiplex PCR; TCRdb lists only in-frame clones, some missing. The sample contains 120,000 or so clones, over 50% of which appear only once. This chain joins TRBV5-6 and TRBJ2-7, with 7 bases fitting TRBD2. The sequence was collected from a human donor with alopecia areata. This specimen consisted of CD4+ T cells sorted from blood, obtained at week 0. CDR3 sequence reads: CASRKGGSSYEQYF. The CDR3 DNA sequence: TGTGCCAGCAGGAAGGGCGGGAGCTCCTACGAGCAGTACTTC.